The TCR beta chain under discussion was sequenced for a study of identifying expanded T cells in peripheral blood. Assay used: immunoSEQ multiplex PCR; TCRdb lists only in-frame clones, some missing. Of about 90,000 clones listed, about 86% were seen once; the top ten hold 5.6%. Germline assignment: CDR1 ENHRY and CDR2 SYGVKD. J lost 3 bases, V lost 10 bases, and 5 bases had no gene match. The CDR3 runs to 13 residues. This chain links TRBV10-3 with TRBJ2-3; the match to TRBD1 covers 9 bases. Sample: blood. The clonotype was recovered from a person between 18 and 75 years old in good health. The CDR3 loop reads CANAGTGTDTQYF. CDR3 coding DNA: TGTGCCAACGCTGGGACAGGGACAGATACGCAGTATTTT.